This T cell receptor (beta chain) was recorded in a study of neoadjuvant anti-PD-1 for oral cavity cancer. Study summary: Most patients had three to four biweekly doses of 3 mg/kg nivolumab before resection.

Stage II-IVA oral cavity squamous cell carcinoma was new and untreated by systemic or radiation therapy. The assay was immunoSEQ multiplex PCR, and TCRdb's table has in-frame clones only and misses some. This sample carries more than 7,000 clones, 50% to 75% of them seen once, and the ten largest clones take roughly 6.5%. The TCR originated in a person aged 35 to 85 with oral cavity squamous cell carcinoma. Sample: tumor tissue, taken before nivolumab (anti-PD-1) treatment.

CDR3 nucleotide sequence: TGTGCCAGCAGCCAACGACTAGCGGGGGTCCAAGAGACCCAGTACTTC. Its translation: CASSQRLAGVQETQYF. This rearrangement joins TRBV7-2 to TRBJ2-5; 12 nucleotides align to TRBD2. V dropped 5 bases and J dropped 1; count of bases not matched to a gene: 5. This CDR3 spans 16 amino acids. Germline CDR1 is SGHTA and CDR2 is FQGNSA. The variable domain in full, with the rest retrieved from reference TRBV7-2 and TRBJ2-5, is GAGVSQSPSNKVTEKGKDVELRCDPISGHTALYWYRQSLGQGLEFLIYFQGNSAPDKSGLPSDRFSAERTGGSVSTLTIQRTQQEDSAVYLCASSQRLAGVQETQYFGPGTRLLVL.